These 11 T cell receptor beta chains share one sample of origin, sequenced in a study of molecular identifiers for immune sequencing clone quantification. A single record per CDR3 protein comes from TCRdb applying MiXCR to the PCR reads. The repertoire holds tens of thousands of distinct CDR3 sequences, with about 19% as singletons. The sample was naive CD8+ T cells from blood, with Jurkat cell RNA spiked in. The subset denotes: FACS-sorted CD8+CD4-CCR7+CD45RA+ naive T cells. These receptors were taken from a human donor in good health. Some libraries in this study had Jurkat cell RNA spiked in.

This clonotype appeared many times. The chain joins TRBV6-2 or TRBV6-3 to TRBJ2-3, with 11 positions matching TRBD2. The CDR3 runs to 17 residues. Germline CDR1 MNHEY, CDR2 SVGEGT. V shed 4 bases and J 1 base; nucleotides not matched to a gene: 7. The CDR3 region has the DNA TGTGCCAGCAGTTCGACTAGCGGGGTAGTTGGCACAGATACGCAGTATTTT. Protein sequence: CASSSTSGVVGTDTQYF.

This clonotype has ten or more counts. DNA for the CDR3: TGTGCCAGCAGCCCTACGGGACTAGGAGGGGTGAGCCAAGAGACCCAGTACTTC. It is translated as CASSPTGLGGVSQETQYF. The chain has TRBV5-5 and TRBJ2-5, with TRBD2 matching 8 bases. The CDR3 is 18 amino acids. Germline CDR1 and CDR2: SGHKS and YYEKEE (reference sequence). J gave up 1 base and V 4 bases, and 15 bases lay outside the gene matches.

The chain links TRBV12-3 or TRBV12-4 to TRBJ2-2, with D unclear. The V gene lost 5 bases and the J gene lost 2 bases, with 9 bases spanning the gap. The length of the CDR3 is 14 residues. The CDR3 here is CASSPDFNTGELFF. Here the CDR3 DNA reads TGTGCCAGCAGTCCCGACTTTAACACCGGGGAGCTGTTTTTT.

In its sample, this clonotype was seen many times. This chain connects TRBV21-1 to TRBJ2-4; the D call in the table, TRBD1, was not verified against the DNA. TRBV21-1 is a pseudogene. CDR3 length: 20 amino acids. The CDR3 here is CASSKVERTGLPLAKNIQYF. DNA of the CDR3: TGTGCCAGCAGCAAAGTAGAGAGGACAGGGCTACCCCTAGCCAAAAACATTCAGTACTTC.

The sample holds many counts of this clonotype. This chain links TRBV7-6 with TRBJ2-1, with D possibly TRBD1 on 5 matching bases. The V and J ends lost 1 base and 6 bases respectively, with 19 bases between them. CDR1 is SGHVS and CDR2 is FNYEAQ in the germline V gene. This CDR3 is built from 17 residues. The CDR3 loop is CASSLDSPAGPGNEQFF. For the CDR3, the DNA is TGTGCCAGCAGCTTAGATTCCCCGGCAGGGCCGGGCAATGAGCAGTTCTTC.

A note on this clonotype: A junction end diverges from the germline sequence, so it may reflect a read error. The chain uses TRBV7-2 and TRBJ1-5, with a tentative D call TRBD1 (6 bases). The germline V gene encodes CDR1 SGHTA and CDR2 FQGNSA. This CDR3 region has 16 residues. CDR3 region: CASSLGRGHGNQPQHF. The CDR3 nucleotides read TGTGCCAGCAGCTTAGGACGGGGGCATGGCAACCAGCCCCAGCATTTT.

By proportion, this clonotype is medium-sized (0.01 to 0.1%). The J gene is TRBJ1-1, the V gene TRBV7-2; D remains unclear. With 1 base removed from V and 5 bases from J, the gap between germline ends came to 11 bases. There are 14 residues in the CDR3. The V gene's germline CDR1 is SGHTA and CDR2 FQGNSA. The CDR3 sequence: CASSLDVRWTEAFF. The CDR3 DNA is TGTGCCAGCAGCTTAGATGTTAGGTGGACTGAAGCTTTCTTT.

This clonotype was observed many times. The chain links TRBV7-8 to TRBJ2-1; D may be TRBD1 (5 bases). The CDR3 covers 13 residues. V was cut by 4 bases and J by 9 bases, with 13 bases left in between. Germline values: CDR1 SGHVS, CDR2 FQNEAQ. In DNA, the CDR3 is TGTGCCAGCAGCTCACCCAGGGTGTTTGAGCAGTTCTTC. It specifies CASSSPRVFEQFF.

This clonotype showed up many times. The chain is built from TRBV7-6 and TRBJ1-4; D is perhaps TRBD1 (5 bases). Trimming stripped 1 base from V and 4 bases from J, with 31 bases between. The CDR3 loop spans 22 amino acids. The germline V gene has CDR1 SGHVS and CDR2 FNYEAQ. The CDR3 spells CASSLDHIVERGSPTINEKLFF. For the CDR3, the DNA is TGTGCCAGCAGCTTAGACCACATTGTTGAGCGGGGCAGTCCCACAATTAATGAAAAACTGTTTTTT.

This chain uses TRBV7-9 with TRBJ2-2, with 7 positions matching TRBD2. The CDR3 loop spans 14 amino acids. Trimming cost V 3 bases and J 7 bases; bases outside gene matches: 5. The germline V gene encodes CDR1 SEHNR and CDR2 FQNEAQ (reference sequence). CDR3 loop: CASSFTLAVGELFF. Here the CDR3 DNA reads TGTGCCAGCAGCTTCACCCTAGCGGTCGGGGAGCTGTTTTTT.

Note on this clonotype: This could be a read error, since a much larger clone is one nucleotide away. The CDR3 nucleotides read TGCAGCGTTGAAATCGGGCCCTACGGGCAGTACTTC. This gives the protein CSVEIGPYGQYF. The V gene is TRBV29-1, the J gene TRBJ2-7; D unresolved. In germline, CDR1 is SQVTM, CDR2 ANQGSEA. This CDR3 is built from 12 residues.